This TCR beta chain was documented in a study of CD8 T cells in ankylosing spondylitis. Study-wide results and caveats: Previously reported in reactive arthritis synovial fluid and blood were some of the motif variants. Characteristic, it appeared, of ankylosing spondylitis blood was a TCR beta motif of eight highly homologous variants.

As the method for making TCR beta libraries, quantitative 5'-RACE with molecular barcodes was used. TCRdb reprocessed the 5' RACE reads via MiXCR and lists one record per CDR3 protein. The sample comprises 200,000 or so distinct CDR3 sequences, 18% of which are singletons, and approximately 4% rests with the top ten. This clonotype was found a few times. Its antigen is not known. CDR1 is SQVTM, CDR2 ANQGSEA, per germline. V lost 1 base, J lost 5 bases, and 12 bases lay in between. This CDR3 region has 14 residues. This receptor was identified in a male donor under 30 with ankylosing spondylitis or in good health (not recorded which). J is TRBJ2-1 and V is TRBV29-1; D uncertain. Specimen: blood, either unsorted or a sorted T cell fraction (not recorded which). The CDR3 region is CSVEGGMNNNEQFF. CDR3 sequence (DNA): TGCAGCGTTGAAGGTGGGATGAATAACAATGAGCAGTTCTTC.